This is a list of T cell receptor beta chains from one sample in a study of blood T cell repertoires in COVID-19. Repertoires were generated with immunoSEQ multiplex PCR, while TCRdb's copy carries only in-frame clones and drops some. The profile shows 90,000 to 100,000 clones, approximately 86% of them singletons. The sequencing sample was made of peripheral blood. The receptors originated from a man older than 75 with acute or convalescent COVID-19. Each CDR3 is given with its conserved first and last residue. D genes are given only for firm matches. Only some rows state a clone size, as once, few, many or a class for expanded clones.

J	size	D	V	DNA	CDR3
TRBJ2-1	.	TRBD2	TRBV20-1	TGCAGTGCTAGTGGGACTAGCGGGAGGTCCGGTTCCTACAATGAGCAGTTCTTC	CSASGTSGRSGSYNEQFF
TRBJ2-1	.	.	TRBV28	TGTGCCAGCAGTTTGGGGATCTGGACTCCGAACTTCTTC	CASSLGIWTPNFF
TRBJ1-4	few	TRBD1	TRBV5-1	TGCGCCAGCAGCTTGGCGGGACAGCTACATAATGAAAAACTGTTTTTT	CASSLAGQLHNEKLFF
TRBJ2-3	.	.	TRBV11-2	TGTGCCAGCAGCCTAAAGCCGGATACGCAGTATTTT	CASSLKPDTQYF
TRBJ2-1	.	TRBD2	TRBV24-1	TGTGCCACCAGTGACCCGGGACTAGCGGGAGGGCGTGATGAGCAGTTCTTC	CATSDPGLAGGRDEQFF
TRBJ1-2	.	.	TRBV30	TGTGCTGGGACACAGGGTGATTATGGCTACACCTTC	CAGTQGDYGYTF
TRBJ1-4	.	TRBD1	TRBV4-3	TGCGCCAGCAGCCAAGGCCGCATGGACAGGGTTGTAGAAAAACTGTTTTTT	CASSQGRMDRVVEKLFF
TRBJ1-2	.	TRBD1	TRBV18	TGTGCCAGCTCACCTCGGACAGGCACCTATGGCTACACCTTC	CASSPRTGTYGYTF
TRBJ2-5	.	TRBD2	TRBV7-8	TGTGCCAGCAGTCCGAGGGCCTCTAGCGGTCAGACCCAGTACTTC	CASSPRASSGQTQYF
TRBJ2-1	.	.	TRBV27	TGTGCCAGCAGTTGGAGGAGGAACAATGAGCAGTTCTTC	CASSWRRNNEQFF
TRBJ2-1	.	TRBD2	TRBV19	TGTGCCAGTAACGGTGCGGGAGGGTACAATGAGCAGTTCTTC	CASNGAGGYNEQFF
TRBJ2-1	.	TRBD2	TRBV7-2	TGTGCCAGCAGCTTAAACCATCCAGGGGCTAGCGGGATGGGTGAGCAGTTCTTC	CASSLNHPGASGMGEQFF
TRBJ2-3	.	TRBD1	TRBV7-2	TGTGCCAGCAGCTCCCAAGGGGGCGGGCAACAGATAACAGATACGCAGTATTTT	CASSSQGGGQQITDTQYF
TRBJ2-3	.	TRBD2	TRBV7-2	TGTGCCAGCAGCGCGGGACTAGCGGGAGGCTCAGATACGCAGTATTTT	CASSAGLAGGSDTQYF
TRBJ1-2	.	.	TRBV6-6	TGTGCCAGCAGTTACCTCGGGAGAGAATATGGCTACACCTTC	CASSYLGREYGYTF